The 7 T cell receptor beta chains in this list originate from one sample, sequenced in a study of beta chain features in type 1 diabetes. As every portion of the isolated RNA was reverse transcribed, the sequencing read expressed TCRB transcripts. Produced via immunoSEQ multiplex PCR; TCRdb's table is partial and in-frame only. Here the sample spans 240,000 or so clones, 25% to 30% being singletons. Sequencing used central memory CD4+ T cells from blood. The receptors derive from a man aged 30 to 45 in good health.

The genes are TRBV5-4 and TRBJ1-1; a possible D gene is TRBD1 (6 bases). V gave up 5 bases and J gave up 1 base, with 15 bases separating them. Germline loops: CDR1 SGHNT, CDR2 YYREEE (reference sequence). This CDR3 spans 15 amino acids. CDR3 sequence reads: CASRASQGRNTEAFF. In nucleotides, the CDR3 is TGTGCCAGCAGGGCCTCACAGGGAAGGAACACTGAAGCTTTCTTT.

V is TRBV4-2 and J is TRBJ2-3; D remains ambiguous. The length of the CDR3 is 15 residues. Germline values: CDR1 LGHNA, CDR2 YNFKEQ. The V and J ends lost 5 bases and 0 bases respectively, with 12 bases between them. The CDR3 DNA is TGTGCCAGCAGCTTAGGCCTACCGAGCACAGATACGCAGTATTTT. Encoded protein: CASSLGLPSTDTQYF.

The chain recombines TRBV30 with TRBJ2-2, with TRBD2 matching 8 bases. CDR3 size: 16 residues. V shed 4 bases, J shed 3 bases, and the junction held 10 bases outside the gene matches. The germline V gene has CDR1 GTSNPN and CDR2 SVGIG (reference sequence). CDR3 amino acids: CAWTIRGTSHTGELFF. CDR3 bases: TGTGCCTGGACCATTAGGGGGACTAGTCACACCGGGGAGCTGTTTTTT.

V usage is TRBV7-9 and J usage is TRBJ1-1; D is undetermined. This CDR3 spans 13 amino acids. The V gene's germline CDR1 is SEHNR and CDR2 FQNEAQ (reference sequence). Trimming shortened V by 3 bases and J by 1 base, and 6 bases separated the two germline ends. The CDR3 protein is CASSFGRNTEAFF. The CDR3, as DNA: TGTGCCAGCAGCTTTGGGAGGAACACTGAAGCTTTCTTT.

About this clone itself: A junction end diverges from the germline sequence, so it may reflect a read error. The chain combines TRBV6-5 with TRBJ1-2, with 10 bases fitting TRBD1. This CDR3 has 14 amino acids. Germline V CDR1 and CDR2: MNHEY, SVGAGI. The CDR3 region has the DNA TGTGCCATCAGTGATAGACAGGGGGCGCACGGCTACACCTTC. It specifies CAISDRQGAHGYTF.

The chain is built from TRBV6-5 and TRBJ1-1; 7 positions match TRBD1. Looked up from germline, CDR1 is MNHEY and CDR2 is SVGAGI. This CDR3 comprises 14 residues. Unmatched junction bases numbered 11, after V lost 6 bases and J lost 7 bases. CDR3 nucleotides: TGTGCCAGCAGGCAGACTAGGGACAGTTATGAAGCTTTCTTT. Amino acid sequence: CASRQTRDSYEAFF.

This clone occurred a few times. The CDR3 DNA reads TGTGCCGAGTCGGGACAGGGGTCCCAAAATTCACCCCTCCACTTT. This encodes CAESGQGSQNSPLHF. The chain recombines TRBV30 with TRBJ1-6; 10 positions match TRBD1. V was pared by 8 bases and J by 7 bases, with 11 bases of the junction left unmatched. This CDR3 has 15 residues. Germline-derived CDR1 and CDR2 are GTSNPN and SVGIG (reference sequence).